The clone carrying this T cell receptor (beta chain) was seen once. CDR1 and CDR2 (germline): SGHVS, FNYEAQ. The CDR3 is 14 residues long. V was trimmed by 5 bases and J by 4 bases, leaving 14 bases between them. The PCR employed 60 Vbeta primers together with 13 Jbeta primers. The table came from immunoSEQ multiplex PCR; TCRdb's copy has only in-frame clones and leaves some out. The sample yields around 140,000 clones, 70% to 80% seen once. The record originates from a study of cytomegalovirus exposure and HLA in healthy donors. The V and J genes are TRBV7-6 and TRBJ1-2; D is uncertain. Sequences were obtained from PBMCs. This TCR was sampled from a woman aged 18 to 35 in good health and CMV-seropositive. CDR3 in DNA: TGTGCCAGCAGCACTAGCCGGTCCGGCTATGGCTACACCTTC. It is translated as CASSTSRSGYGYTF.